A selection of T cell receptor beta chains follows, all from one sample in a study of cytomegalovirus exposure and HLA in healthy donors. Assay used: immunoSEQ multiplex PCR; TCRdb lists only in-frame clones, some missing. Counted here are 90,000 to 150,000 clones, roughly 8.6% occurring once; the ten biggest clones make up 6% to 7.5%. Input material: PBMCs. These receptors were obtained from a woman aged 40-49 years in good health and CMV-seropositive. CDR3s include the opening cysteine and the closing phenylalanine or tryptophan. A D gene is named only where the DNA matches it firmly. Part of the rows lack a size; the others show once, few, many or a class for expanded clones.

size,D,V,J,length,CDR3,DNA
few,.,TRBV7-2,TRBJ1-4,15,CASSPGGETGEKLFF,TGTGCCAGCAGCCCAGGAGGGGAGACGGGTGAAAAACTGTTTTTT
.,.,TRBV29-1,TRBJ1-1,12,CSVLVVNTEAFF,TGCAGCGTCCTAGTCGTGAACACTGAAGCTTTCTTT
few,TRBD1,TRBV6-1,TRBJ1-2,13,CASRVTGDYGYTF,TGTGCCAGCAGAGTGACAGGGGACTATGGCTACACCTTC
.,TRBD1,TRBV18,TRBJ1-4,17,CASSSRVSGTGNEKLFF,TGTGCCAGCTCATCAAGGGTGTCCGGGACAGGTAACGAAAAACTGTTTTTT
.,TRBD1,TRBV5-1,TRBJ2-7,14,CASSSGQGAYEQYF,TGCGCCAGCAGCTCCGGACAGGGTGCCTACGAGCAGTACTTC
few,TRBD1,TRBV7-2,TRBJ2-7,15,CASSPYQGAAYEQYF,TGTGCCAGCAGCCCCTACCAGGGGGCCGCCTACGAGCAGTACTTC
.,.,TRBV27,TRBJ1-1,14,CASSFTIRNGEAFF,TGTGCCAGCAGTTTTACAATTCGGAACGGGGAAGCTTTCTTT
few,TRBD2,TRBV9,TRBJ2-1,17,CASSVRGSGGAYNEQFF,TGTGCCAGCAGCGTACGGGGGTCGGGAGGCGCCTACAATGAGCAGTTCTTC
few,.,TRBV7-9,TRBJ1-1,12,CASIQQGTEAFF,TGTGCCAGCATCCAACAGGGAACCGAAGCTTTCTTT
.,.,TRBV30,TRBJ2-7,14,CAWSSTSRPYEQYF,TGTGCCTGGAGTTCAACTAGTCGCCCCTACGAGCAGTACTTC
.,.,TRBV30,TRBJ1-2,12,CAWSHGNGGYPF,TGTGCCTGGAGTCACGGGAATGGTGGCTACCCCTTC
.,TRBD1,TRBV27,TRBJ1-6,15,CASSLRGTANSPLHF,TGTGCCAGCAGTTTGAGGGGGACAGCTAATTCACCCCTCCACTTT
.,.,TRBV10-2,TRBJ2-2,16,CASTKGGGRDTGELFF,TGCGCCAGTACCAAAGGTGGGGGCCGGGACACCGGGGAGCTGTTTTTT
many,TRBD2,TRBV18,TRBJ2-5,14,CASSPPAGVETQYF,TGTGCCAGCTCACCACCTGCGGGGGTGGAGACCCAGTACTTC
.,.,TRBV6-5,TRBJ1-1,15,CASSYSTGRNTEAFF,TGTGCCAGCAGTTACTCGACAGGCCGGAACACTGAAGCTTTCTTT
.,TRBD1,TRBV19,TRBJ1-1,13,CASSGQGGTEAFF,TGTGCCAGTAGTGGACAGGGCGGCACTGAAGCTTTCTTT
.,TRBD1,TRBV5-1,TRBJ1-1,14,CASSPPGQGTEAFF,TGCGCCAGCAGCCCCCCAGGACAGGGCACTGAAGCTTTCTTT
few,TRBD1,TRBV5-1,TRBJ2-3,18,CASSWGRGPTGSTDTQYF,TGCGCCAGCAGCTGGGGAAGGGGGCCGACTGGAAGCACAGATACGCAGTATTTT
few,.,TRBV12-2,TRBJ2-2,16,CASRLWAGANTGELFF,TGTGCAAGTCGCTTATGGGCGGGAGCGAACACCGGGGAGCTGTTTTTT
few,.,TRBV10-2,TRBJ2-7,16,CASSEVWGDAQDEQYF,TGCGCCAGCAGTGAGGTGTGGGGGGACGCCCAGGACGAGCAGTACTTC
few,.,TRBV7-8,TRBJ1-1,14,CASSLGTGNTEAFF,TGTGCCAGCAGCCTCGGGACTGGGAACACTGAAGCTTTCTTT
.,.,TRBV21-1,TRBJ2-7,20,CASSKSFRDRDSKIPYEQYF,TGTGCCAGCAGCAAGAGTTTTCGAGACAGGGACAGCAAAATTCCCTACGAGCAGTACTTC
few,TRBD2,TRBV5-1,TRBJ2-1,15,CASSRGTSDDNEQFF,TGCGCCAGCAGCCGCGGGACTAGCGACGACAATGAGCAGTTCTTC
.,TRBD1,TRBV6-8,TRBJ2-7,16,CASSYTWDRASNEQYF,TGTGCCAGCAGTTACACCTGGGACAGGGCTTCCAACGAGCAGTACTTC
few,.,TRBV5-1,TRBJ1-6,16,CASSLQAGDGGSPLHF,TGCGCCAGCAGCCTTCAGGCGGGGGACGGGGGTTCACCCCTCCACTTT
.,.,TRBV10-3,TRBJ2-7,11,CAIGIRDEQYF,TGTGCCATCGGGATCAGGGACGAGCAGTACTTC
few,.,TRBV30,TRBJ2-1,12,CACDRLGNEQFF,TGTGCCTGTGACAGGTTAGGCAATGAGCAGTTCTTC
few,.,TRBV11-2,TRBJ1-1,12,CASSLDRTEAFF,TGTGCCAGCAGCTTAGATCGCACTGAAGCTTTCTTT
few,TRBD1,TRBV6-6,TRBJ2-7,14,CASSYRDRVDEQYF,TGTGCCAGCAGTTACAGGGACAGGGTGGACGAGCAGTACTTC
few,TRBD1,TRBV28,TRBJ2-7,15,CASSLHGTGAYEQYF,TGTGCCAGCAGTTTACATGGGACAGGGGCCTACGAGCAGTACTTC
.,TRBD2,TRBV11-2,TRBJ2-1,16,CASSLLSGGTYNEQFF,TGTGCCAGCAGCTTACTCAGCGGGGGTACGTACAATGAGCAGTTCTTC
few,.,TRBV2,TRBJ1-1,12,CASSEWRSEAFF,TGTGCCAGCAGTGAGTGGCGGTCTGAAGCTTTCTTT
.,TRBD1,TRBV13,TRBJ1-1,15,CASSPDRGRATEAFF,TGTGCCAGCAGCCCAGACAGGGGTCGTGCCACTGAAGCTTTCTTT
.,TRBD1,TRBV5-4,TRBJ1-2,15,CASSPGQGAGYGYTF,TGTGCCAGCAGCCCGGGACAGGGGGCTGGCTATGGCTACACCTTC
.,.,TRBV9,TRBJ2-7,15,CASSVGRARSYEQYF,TGTGCCAGCAGCGTAGGCAGGGCCCGCTCCTACGAGCAGTACTTC
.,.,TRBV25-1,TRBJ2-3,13,CASGDRSTDTQYF,TGTGCCAGCGGCGACAGGAGCACAGATACGCAGTATTTT
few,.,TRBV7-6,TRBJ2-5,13,CASRRGRQETQYF,TGTGCCAGCCGCCGTGGGAGACAAGAGACCCAGTACTTC
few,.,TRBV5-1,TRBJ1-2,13,CASSQGTEYGYTF,TGCGCCAGCAGTCAGGGGACGGAGTATGGCTACACCTTC
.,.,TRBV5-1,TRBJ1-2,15,CASSLEIGQGYGYTF,TGCGCCAGCAGCTTGGAAATCGGCCAGGGTTATGGCTACACCTTC
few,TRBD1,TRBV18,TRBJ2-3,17,CASSDRGRETDTDTQYF,TGTGCCAGCTCCGACAGGGGAAGAGAAACAGACACAGATACGCAGTATTTT
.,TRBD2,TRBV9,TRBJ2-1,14,CASSVGAGGFEQFF,TGTGCCAGCAGCGTCGGAGCGGGGGGGTTTGAGCAGTTCTTC
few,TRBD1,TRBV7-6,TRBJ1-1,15,CASSPQQGVNTEAFF,TGTGCCAGCAGCCCACAACAGGGGGTGAACACTGAAGCTTTCTTT
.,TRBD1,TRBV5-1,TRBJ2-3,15,CASSSDRGDTDTQYF,TGCGCCAGCAGCTCCGACAGGGGTGACACAGATACGCAGTATTTT
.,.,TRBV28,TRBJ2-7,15,CASSTRSWSSYEQYF,TGTGCCAGCAGTACTCGTAGTTGGAGCTCCTACGAGCAGTACTTC